The following is a T cell receptor beta chain sequence with its context. The sample originates from a study of technical replicates of blood from a few donors. Assay: immunoSEQ multiplex PCR; the TCRdb copy retains only in-frame clones and omits some. The sample includes about 70,000 clones, roughly 92% of them seen just once. The sequence derives from a human donor in good health. Sequencing was done on a sample of T cells isolated from PBMCs.

The CDR3 here is CASSLGGRDQPQHF. The CDR3 DNA reads as TGCGCCAGCAGCTTAGGAGGGAGGGATCAGCCCCAGCATTTT. The chain employs TRBV5-1 and TRBJ1-5; unclear D gene. The CDR3 has 14 amino acids. CDR1 is SGHRS, CDR2 YFSETQ, per germline. V was clipped by 2 bases and J by 5 bases, with 11 bases between them.